These 29 T cell receptor beta chains were all obtained from the same sample, sequenced in a study of T cell repertoires in cytomegalovirus infection. Their antigens are not known. One entry per CDR3 protein results from TCRdb running MiXCR on the reads. Of some 920,000 distinct CDR3 sequences in the sample, approximately 30% are singletons; the top ten hold roughly 13%. This specimen consisted of cultured CD8+ T cells from PBMCs, obtained from culture after CMV antigen stimulation. Every receptor here comes from a human donor in good health (CMV status not recorded). Some clones in this sample may be carry-over from other donors' samples.

This clonotype was counted ten times or more. The chain combines TRBV7-8 with TRBJ1-5; possibly TRBD1 for D (6 bases). The V gene's germline CDR1 is SGHVS and CDR2 FQNEAQ. CDR3 size: 14 residues. Between the trimmed V and J ends, which lost 2 bases and 5 bases, there was a span of 10 bases. CDR3 DNA sequence: TGTGCCAGCAGCTTAAGGGCAGGGGATCAGCCCCAGCATTTT. Its translation is CASSLRAGDQPQHF.

There are a few counts of this clonotype. The gene calls are TRBV6-5 and TRBJ1-2; D unresolved. The germline gives CDR1 MNHEY, CDR2 SVGAGI. With 1 base removed from V and 8 bases from J, the gap between germline ends came to 20 bases. This CDR3 spans 16 amino acids. In DNA form, the CDR3 reads TGTGCCAGCAGTTACTTCTTGGGGAGGGATTCCCACGGCTACACCTTC. Residues: CASSYFLGRDSHGYTF.

This clonotype showed up many times. The rearrangement joins TRBV7-8 to TRBJ1-2, with unresolved D. Germline loops: CDR1 SGHVS, CDR2 FQNEAQ. This CDR3 spans 14 amino acids. V was pared by 1 base and J by 8 bases, with 14 bases between. The CDR3 nucleotides read TGTGCCAGCAGCTTAGAGGAAAACGCCAGGGGCTACACCTTC. It encodes CASSLEENARGYTF.

This chain links TRBV10-3 with TRBJ2-1; 9 positions agree with TRBD2. The CDR3 loop spans 14 amino acids. Germline CDR1 ENHRY, CDR2 SYGVKD. V lost 2 bases to trimming and J lost 7 bases; unmatched junction nucleotides: 3. DNA for the CDR3: TGTGCCATCAGTGAGCCAGGACTAGCGAATGAGCAGTTCTTC. This gives the protein CAISEPGLANEQFF.

CDR3 DNA: TGCAGTGCTAGAGACCTACAGGAAGGGGCGGACACTGAAGCTTTCTTT. Translation gives CSARDLQEGADTEAFF. This chain joins TRBV20-1 and TRBJ1-1, with D possibly TRBD1 on 5 matching bases. The CDR3 contains 16 residues. The ends were cut back, 0 bases at V and 3 bases at J, with 17 bases in the middle. Germline CDR1 and CDR2: DFQATT and SNEGSKA (reference sequence).

The chain carries TRBV7-4 and TRBJ2-2; 8 bases are a match to TRBD1. Trimming cost V 4 bases and J 2 bases; bases outside gene matches: 9. The CDR3 totals 17 residues. Germline-derived CDR1 and CDR2 are SGHVT and SQSDAQ. The CDR3: CASSSPLDRVNTGELFF. Written as DNA, the CDR3 is TGTGCCAGCAGCTCCCCTCTGGACAGGGTTAACACCGGGGAGCTGTTTTTT. The full variable domain, in which reference TRBV7-4 and TRBJ2-2 provide the parts outside the CDR3, is GAGVSQSPRYKVAKRGRDVALRCDSISGHVTLYWYRQTLGQGSEVLTYSQSDAQRDKSGRPSGRFSAERPERSVSTLKIQRTEQGDSAVYLCASSSPLDRVNTGELFFGEGSRLTVL.

This clonotype was counted only a few times. The V and J genes are TRBV6-1 and TRBJ1-6; D gene unclear. The germline V gene encodes CDR1 MNHNS and CDR2 SASEGT. This CDR3 is built from 11 residues. The CDR3 loop reads CATERVPPLHF. In DNA form, the CDR3 reads TGTGCGACGGAGAGGGTGCCACCCCTCCACTTT.

J is TRBJ1-2 and V is TRBV19; D not resolved. The CDR3 sequence is 14 residues long. The V end was cut by 0 bases, the J end by 4 bases, with 9 bases between. Germline V CDR1 and CDR2: LNHDA, SQIVND (reference sequence). Written as DNA, the CDR3 is TGTGCCAGTAGTATAGAACAGACCCGCTATGGCTACACCTTC. Translation gives CASSIEQTRYGYTF.

The V gene is TRBV27, the J gene TRBJ2-5, with D tentatively TRBD1 (6 bases). CDR3 length: 14 amino acids. The V gene's germline CDR1 is MNHEY and CDR2 SMNVEV (reference sequence). Trimming pared 5 bases from V and 2 bases from J, leaving 12 bases between. DNA for the CDR3: TGTGCCAGCAGTATCTTGGACAGACAAGAGACCCAGTACTTC. As protein: CASSILDRQETQYF.

This chain links TRBV7-3 with TRBJ2-5, with no clear D. CDR1 is SGHTA, CDR2 FQGTGA, per germline. Trimming cost V 5 bases and J 2 bases, with 12 bases left between them. The CDR3 has 14 residues. This CDR3 is CASSPAQWQETQYF. The DNA for the CDR3 is TGTGCCAGCAGCCCCGCCCAATGGCAAGAGACCCAGTACTTC.

This clonotype occurred a few times. J is TRBJ1-1 and V is TRBV7-9; a weak D match, TRBD1 (5 bases). CDR3 length equals 15 residues. V lost 6 bases and J lost 1, with 15 bases in between. Germline V gene lookup returns CDR1 SEHNR and CDR2 FQNEAQ (reference sequence). The CDR3 sequence is CASSHFVGGNTEAFF. In DNA form, the CDR3 reads TGTGCCAGCAGTCATTTCGTTGGGGGGAACACTGAAGCTTTCTTT.

Many counts were recorded for this clonotype. CDR3 sequence: CASSLYGTGTDEAFF. The CDR3 nucleotides are TGTGCCAGCAGCTTATACGGGACAGGGACGGATGAAGCTTTCTTT. This sequence joins TRBV7-6 and TRBJ1-1, with TRBD1 matching 9 bases. Germline lookup yields CDR1 SGHVS and CDR2 FNYEAQ. The CDR3 is made up of 15 amino acids. Losses at the gene ends were 2 bases for V and 7 bases for J; bases not matched to a gene: 8.

The sample holds many counts of this clonotype. The chain carries TRBV6-5 and TRBJ2-1; D not resolved. This CDR3 spans 14 amino acids. The ends were cut back, 0 bases at V and 5 bases at J, with 8 bases in the middle. CDR1 and CDR2 from the germline V gene are MNHEY and SVGAGI. CDR3 coding DNA: TGTGCCAGCAGTTACTCGAAGCCCCACAATGAGCAGTTCTTC. Translation: CASSYSKPHNEQFF.

Remarks on this clonotype: No conserved phenylalanine or tryptophan is present at the end of the CDR3, so a read error is the likely explanation. This rearrangement joins TRBV6-5 to TRBJ2-3; 11 nucleotides match TRBD2. CDR3 length equals 16 residues. Germline V CDR1 and CDR2: MNHEY, SVGAGI. J lost 4 bases, V lost 2 bases, and 5 bases had no gene match. Written as DNA, the CDR3 is TGTGCCAGCAGTTACATCCCTAGCGGGGGGCCAGATACGCAGTATTTA. Its protein is CASSYIPSGGPDTQYL.

The chain's CDR3 is CASSQDPAGQETQYF. The CDR3 nucleotides read TGTGCCAGCAGCCAAGATCCGGCAGGTCAAGAGACCCAGTACTTC. The chain employs TRBV3-1 and TRBJ2-5; D is ambiguous. Germline CDR1 is LGHDT and CDR2 is YNNKEL (reference sequence). This CDR3 comprises 15 residues. Deletions cut 0 bases from V and 2 bases from J, with 10 bases between.

The J gene is TRBJ1-2, the V gene TRBV20-1, with 9 nucleotides matching TRBD1. Germline CDR1 and CDR2: DFQATT and SNEGSKA (reference sequence). V gave up 5 bases and J gave up 3 bases; unmatched junction bases: 10. The CDR3 contains 15 residues. The CDR3 loop is CSALDPGQGDYGYTF. The CDR3 DNA sequence: TGCAGTGCTCTCGACCCGGGACAGGGAGACTATGGCTACACCTTC.

V usage is TRBV19 and J usage is TRBJ1-1; D is perhaps TRBD1 (6 bases). The CDR3 consists of 15 residues. V lost 0 bases, J lost 4 bases, and 12 bases lay in between. Germline CDR1 LNHDA, CDR2 SQIVND (reference sequence). The CDR3 sequence: CASSIDEGQSTEAFF. For the CDR3, the DNA is TGTGCCAGTAGTATAGATGAAGGACAGAGCACTGAAGCTTTCTTT.

The V call is TRBV4-3, the J call TRBJ2-5, with D uncertain. Germline V gene data show CDR1 as LGHNA and CDR2 as YSLEER. Trimming cost V 3 bases and J 4 bases, with 21 bases left between them. The CDR3 has 17 residues. CDR3: CASSQKSATPYRETQYF. Written as DNA, the CDR3 is TGCGCCAGCAGCCAGAAAAGCGCCACCCCTTACCGAGAGACCCAGTACTTC.

The chain employs TRBV5-1 and TRBJ2-1; D possibly corresponds to TRBD2 (5 bases). The CDR3 extends over 13 amino acids. Germline CDR1 is SGHRS and CDR2 is YFSETQ. Trimming cost V 4 bases and J 7 bases, with 12 bases left between them. The CDR3 region is CASSETTFNEQFF. The CDR3 DNA reads as TGCGCCAGCAGCGAGACTACTTTTAATGAGCAGTTCTTC.

The chain has TRBV7-6 and TRBJ2-1; 16 bases are a match to TRBD2. With 3 bases clipped from V and 4 bases from J, the junction kept 3 bases outside the gene matches. CDR1 and CDR2 (germline): SGHVS, FNYEAQ. There are 17 residues in the CDR3. CDR3 protein: CASSLQGLAGGYNEQFF. CDR3 in DNA: TGTGCCAGCAGCTTGCAGGGACTAGCGGGGGGGTACAATGAGCAGTTCTTC.

In this sample, this clonotype turned up a few times. The chain carries TRBV19 and TRBJ1-5; D not certain. Germline values: CDR1 LNHDA, CDR2 SQIVND (reference sequence). This CDR3 is built from 10 residues. With 7 bases removed from V and 11 bases from J, the gap between germline ends came to 9 bases. CDR3 bases: TGTGCCAGTACAGGAGCTACCCAGCATTTT. Translating it yields CASTGATQHF.

This clonotype was seen a handful of times. The J gene is TRBJ1-4, the V gene TRBV27; D gene ambiguous. V was shortened by 2 bases and J by 0 bases, with 10 bases between the two germline ends. The germline CDR1 and CDR2 sequences are MNHEY and SMNVEV (reference sequence). This CDR3 contains 16 residues. CDR3 DNA sequence: TGTGCCAGCAGTTTAAGTCAGACTCCAACTAATGAAAAACTGTTTTTT. Amino acid sequence: CASSLSQTPTNEKLFF.

This chain links TRBV6-6 with TRBJ1-2; no firm D call. Germline CDR1 is MNHNY and CDR2 is SVGAGI (reference sequence). CDR3 length: 16 amino acids. V lost 7 bases and J lost 4, with 22 bases in between. The CDR3, as DNA: TGTGCCAGCACCGGGATTCCAAATTGGCAGGTCTATGGCTACACCTTC. Residues: CASTGIPNWQVYGYTF.

CDR3 region: CASSGGGQTNQPQHF. The CDR3 DNA is TGTGCCAGCAGTGGAGGAGGACAGACAAATCAGCCCCAGCATTTT. The chain recombines TRBV6-6 with TRBJ1-5, with D possibly being TRBD1 (6 bases). CDR1 is MNHNY and CDR2 is SVGAGI in the germline V gene (reference sequence). The CDR3 contains 15 residues. V was clipped by 5 bases and J by 4 bases, with 15 bases between them.

CDR3 DNA sequence: TGTGCCAGCAGCCAACCTCGCAGGAGATACGAGCAGTACGTC. It translates to CASSQPRRRYEQYV. V usage is TRBV28 and J usage is TRBJ2-7, with D uncertain. The CDR3 length is 14 residues. The germline V and J ends were trimmed by 6 bases and 4 bases, with 16 bases remaining between them. The germline gives CDR1 MDHEN, CDR2 SYDVKM.

The chain couples TRBV12-3 or TRBV12-4 to TRBJ2-7, with D perhaps TRBD2 (7 bases). This CDR3 comprises 20 residues. V was pared by 3 bases and J by 2 bases, with 29 bases between. CDR3 in amino acids: CASSFIGIKKGGGNPYEQYF. The CDR3 nucleotides read TGTGCCAGCAGTTTTATTGGGATTAAAAAGGGGGGGGGAAACCCCTACGAGCAGTACTTC.

This clonotype was picked up many times. The rearrangement joins TRBV7-6 to TRBJ2-4; D not certain. The V gene lost 2 bases and the J gene lost 6 bases, with 11 bases spanning the gap. The CDR3 contains 14 residues. Germline V gene sequence: CDR1 SGHVS, CDR2 FNYEAQ. The chain's CDR3 is CASSLSLDPNIQYF. CDR3 in DNA: TGTGCCAGCAGCTTATCTCTGGACCCAAACATTCAGTACTTC.

The J gene is TRBJ2-7, the V gene TRBV7-9; 8 positions agree with TRBD2. V gave up 3 bases and J gave up 7 bases; unmatched junction bases: 11. The CDR3 consists of 15 residues. Germline lookup yields CDR1 SEHNR and CDR2 FQNEAQ (reference sequence). CDR3 DNA: TGTGCCAGCAGCTTTCCGGGGGGGGGAAGAGAAGAGCAGTACGTC. Protein product: CASSFPGGGREEQYV.

The sample holds a few counts of this clonotype. This rearrangement joins TRBV7-9 to TRBJ2-2, with D perhaps TRBD2 (5 bases). The germline gives CDR1 SEHNR, CDR2 FQNEAQ (reference sequence). The CDR3 has 13 residues. V shed 3 bases and J shed 6 bases, with 8 bases lying between them. In nucleotides, the CDR3 is TGTGCCAGCAGCTTTCGGGGTGCCGGGGAGCTGTTTTTT. Its protein is CASSFRGAGELFF.